This is a list of T cell receptor beta chains from one sample in a study of blood T cells in healthy people across ages. Each CDR3 protein is one row after TCRdb ran MiXCR on the 5' RACE reads. Found here are under 1,000,000 distinct CDR3 sequences, about half of them singletons; the top ten hold 18%. The sample was blood. These receptor sequences come from a man aged 80 or over in good health. CDR3s include the opening cysteine and the closing phenylalanine or tryptophan. D genes are given only for firm matches. For some rows the clone size is stated as once, few or many, or as a class when expanded; others skip it.

D	V	J	size	DNA	CDR3
NA	TRBV11-1	TRBJ2-3	few	TGTGCCAGCAGCAACAGGGAGGGTACGCAGTATTTT	CASSNREGTQYF
TRBD2	TRBV11-3	TRBJ2-5	NA	TGTGCCAGCAGCTCGCTGACTAGCGGGCGAGAGACCCAGTACTTC	CASSSLTSGRETQYF
NA	TRBV4-2	TRBJ2-7	once	TGTGCCAGCAGCCAAGATCAGGGTGGCTACGAGCAGTACTTC	CASSQDQGGYEQYF
NA	TRBV30	TRBJ2-3	few	TGTGCCTGGAGTGTCGGCGGGCCTAGCACAGATACGCAGTATTTT	CAWSVGGPSTDTQYF
TRBD2	TRBV12-3/TRBV12-4	TRBJ2-1	few	TGTGCCAGCAGTGTAGCGGGCAGTCTCCGGCAGTTCTTC	CASSVAGSLRQFF
NA	TRBV7-8	TRBJ2-2	NA	TGTGCCAGCAGCCCGTTAGGGCCGAACACCGGGGAGCTGTTTTTT	CASSPLGPNTGELFF
NA	TRBV6-6	TRBJ1-1	NA	TGTGCCAGCGCGTACCTAGTACAAGGCGCTTTCTTT	CASAYLVQGAFF
TRBD2	TRBV20-1	TRBJ2-7	NA	TGCAGTGCCCAGGGACTAGCGGGAGGTTCAGGCGAGCAGTACTTC	CSAQGLAGGSGEQYF
NA	TRBV29-1	TRBJ2-6	NA	TGCAGCGTTGAGTCTGGGGCCAACGTCCTGACTTTC	CSVESGANVLTF
TRBD2	TRBV27	TRBJ2-3	many	TGTGCCAGCAGTGCCTCTAGCGGGAGGGCCCCAGATACGCAGTATTTT	CASSASSGRAPDTQYF
NA	TRBV5-5	TRBJ2-1	once	TGTGCCAGCACCCGGACTGGAATTAATGAGCAGTTCTTC	CASTRTGINEQFF
NA	TRBV4-3	TRBJ2-1	NA	TGCGCCAGCAGCCAAGATCCCGGTTTCACCCACAATGAGCAGTTCTTC	CASSQDPGFTHNEQFF
TRBD2	TRBV20-1	TRBJ2-3	NA	TGCAGTGCTGGACCTAGCGGGAGTATGGCAGATACGCAGTATTTT	CSAGPSGSMADTQYF
NA	TRBV6-5	TRBJ2-5	NA	TGTGCCAGCAGTGAGGACTACCACAATGAGCAGTACTTC	CASSEDYHNEQYF
TRBD1	TRBV7-9	TRBJ2-7	NA	TGTGCCAGCAGCGGAGAGGACAGGGCCTACGAGCAGTACTTC	CASSGEDRAYEQYF
NA	TRBV4-1	TRBJ2-5	NA	TGCGCCAGCAGCCAAGTTGGGGTTGGTGAGACCCAGTACTTC	CASSQVGVGETQYF
TRBD2	TRBV5-1	TRBJ2-1	NA	TGCGCCAGCAGCCGCCTAGCGGGAGAAGGTGAGCAGTTCTTC	CASSRLAGEGEQFF
TRBD1	TRBV6-5	TRBJ2-7	NA	TGTGCCAGCAGTTTCGCCGGGACAGCGCTTTCCTACGAGCAGTACTTC	CASSFAGTALSYEQYF
TRBD2	TRBV24-1	TRBJ2-2	NA	TGTGCCACCAGGATGTATTGGCGGGGGTTGGAAGCCGGGGAGCTGTTTTTT	CATRMYWRGLEAGELFF
NA	TRBV5-1	TRBJ2-1	NA	TGCGCCAGCAGCTTGTCTCTGGAACTCAGCTACAATGAGCAGTTCTTC	CASSLSLELSYNEQFF
NA	TRBV25-1	TRBJ2-7	NA	TGTGCCAGCAGTGCAACGGGAGTTGCTCGCGAGCAGTACTTC	CASSATGVAREQYF
NA	TRBV10-3	TRBJ2-1	few	TGTGCCGGACCAAAGCACGGTGAGCAGTTCTTC	CAGPKHGEQFF
NA	TRBV20-1	TRBJ1-2	NA	TGCAGTGCTAGAATACCCAGAGACTTGGGGACTCACTATGGCTACACCTTC	CSARIPRDLGTHYGYTF
NA	TRBV12-3/TRBV12-4	TRBJ2-1	NA	TGTGCCAGCAGTTTCCTCTATGGACAGACCGGGATTGAGACCCAGTTCTTC	CASSFLYGQTGIETQFF
NA	TRBV6-4	TRBJ2-7	NA	TGTGCCAGCAGTGGACAGTCCGCCGAGCAGTACTTC	CASSGQSAEQYF
TRBD2	TRBV7-2	TRBJ2-5	NA	TGTGCCAGCAAGAGGGAGGGCCTCCAAACGACCCAGTACTTC	CASKREGLQTTQYF
NA	TRBV28	TRBJ2-5	few	TGTGCCAGCAGTTTCCGTCTGGCGGATGAGCAGTACTTC	CASSFRLADEQYF